These 10 T cell receptor beta chains originate from one sample sequenced in a study of T and B cells in COVID-19 patients. Multiplex PCR with BIOMED2 TRB-A/B primer pools amplified TRB rearrangements. TCRdb ran MiXCR on the multiplex PCR reads and lists one entry per CDR3 protein. The sample carries approximately 17,000 distinct CDR3 sequences, 27% recorded once. From blood, roughly 250-550 ng of genomic DNA served as TRB template. The sequencing sample was made of blood. The source of these receptors is a human donor who had recovered from COVID-19.

The chain links TRBV29-1 to TRBJ1-1; a weak D match, TRBD1 (6 bases). CDR1 is SQVTM and CDR2 is ANQGSEA in the germline V gene. Trimming took off 5 bases at V and 1 base at J, with 11 bases between the two ends. The CDR3 spans 13 residues. The CDR3 is CSVRTDPNTEAFF. CDR3 coding DNA: TGCAGCGTTCGGACAGACCCGAACACTGAAGCTTTCTTT.

The gene calls are TRBV9 and TRBJ2-2, with unresolved D. Trimming shortened V by 0 bases and J by 4 bases, and 7 bases separated the two germline ends. Per the germline V gene, CDR1 is SGDLS and CDR2 is YYNGEE. This CDR3 spans 14 amino acids. The CDR3 DNA is TGTGCCAGCAGCGTAGGACCCCTCACCGGGGAGCTGTTTTTT. It is translated as CASSVGPLTGELFF.

This chain joins TRBV5-6 and TRBJ1-2, with D unclear. The CDR3 is made up of 14 amino acids. Germline V gene sequence: CDR1 SGHDT, CDR2 YYEEEE. Trimming cost V 0 bases and J 4 bases, with 10 bases left between them. The CDR3 sequence: CASSLGSILYGYTF. CDR3 DNA: TGTGCCAGCAGCTTGGGCTCGATTCTCTATGGCTACACCTTC.

Relative to its sample, this clonotype is medium-sized. J is TRBJ2-7 and V is TRBV19, with D possibly TRBD2 on 6 matching bases. Per the germline V gene, CDR1 is LNHDA and CDR2 is SQIVND (reference sequence). The CDR3 runs to 14 residues. V was trimmed by 10 bases and J by 3 bases, leaving 19 bases between them. The CDR3 sequence is CATTPRDSDYEQYF. CDR3 nucleotide sequence: TGTGCCACCACTCCTCGGGACTCAGACTACGAGCAGTACTTC.

In its sample, this clonotype was seen a few times. The chain couples TRBV5-4 to TRBJ2-5, with D unresolved. Per the germline V gene, CDR1 is SGHNT and CDR2 is YYREEE (reference sequence). The V end lost 4 bases, the J end lost 2 bases, and 12 bases lay between the germline ends. There are 14 residues in the CDR3. The chain's CDR3 is CASSTALWQETQYF. As DNA, the CDR3 is TGTGCCAGCAGCACGGCGCTTTGGCAAGAGACCCAGTACTTC.

This clonotype was recorded once. This sequence joins TRBV28 and TRBJ2-3; TRBD1 or TRBD2 may be the D gene (5 bases each). Trimming left V 3 bases short and J 8 bases short, with 9 bases between. Germline CDR1 and CDR2: MDHEN and SYDVKM. The CDR3 loop spans 12 amino acids. The CDR3 loop reads CASSLNGGTQYF. The CDR3 nucleotides read TGTGCCAGCAGTTTGAATGGGGGTACGCAGTATTTT. Complete variable domain (other parts from reference TRBV28 and TRBJ2-3): DVKVTQSSRYLVKRTGEKVFLECVQDMDHENMFWYRQDPGLGLRLIYFSYDVKMKEKGDIPEGYSVSREKKERFSLILESASTNQTSMYLCASSLNGGTQYFGPGTRLTVL.

In its sample, this clonotype was seen a few times. This chain links TRBV27 with TRBJ1-1; D gene ambiguous. The CDR3 runs to 16 residues. The germline V gene encodes CDR1 MNHEY and CDR2 SMNVEV (reference sequence). The germline V and J ends were trimmed by 3 bases and 1 base, with 15 bases remaining between them. The CDR3 DNA follows: TGTGCCAGCAGTTTTTCCGGAAGAAGGTGGAACACTGAAGCTTTCTTT. Amino acid sequence: CASSFSGRRWNTEAFF.

In its sample, this clonotype was seen many times. V usage is TRBV6-5 and J usage is TRBJ1-6; D gene uncertain. The V and J ends lost 5 bases and 12 bases respectively, with 14 bases between them. The CDR3 consists of 13 residues. Germline V lookup: CDR1 MNHEY, CDR2 SVGAGI. The CDR3 sequence: CASSPPPGLPLHF. In DNA, the CDR3 is TGTGCCAGCAGTCCACCACCTGGTTTACCCCTCCACTTT.

Sample share makes this clonotype medium-sized. The rearrangement links TRBV29-1 to TRBJ2-2; TRBD1 is a possible D gene (5 bases). V lost 8 bases to trimming and J lost 5 bases, with 15 bases between them. The CDR3 covers 13 residues. Germline values: CDR1 SQVTM, CDR2 ANQGSEA. CDR3 sequence reads: CSLREVGTGELFF. The CDR3 coding sequence is TGCAGCCTCAGGGAAGTCGGGACCGGGGAGCTGTTTTTT.

Relative to its sample, this clonotype is medium-sized. The genes are TRBV19 and TRBJ1-5; D is perhaps TRBD1 (6 bases). This CDR3 spans 15 amino acids. The germline V and J ends were trimmed by 7 bases and 6 bases, with 19 bases remaining between them. The germline V gene encodes CDR1 LNHDA and CDR2 SQIVND (reference sequence). Written as DNA, the CDR3 is TGTGCCAGTAACTCTTTTAGGGGGGGCACTCAGCCCCAGCATTTT. This translates into CASNSFRGGTQPQHF.